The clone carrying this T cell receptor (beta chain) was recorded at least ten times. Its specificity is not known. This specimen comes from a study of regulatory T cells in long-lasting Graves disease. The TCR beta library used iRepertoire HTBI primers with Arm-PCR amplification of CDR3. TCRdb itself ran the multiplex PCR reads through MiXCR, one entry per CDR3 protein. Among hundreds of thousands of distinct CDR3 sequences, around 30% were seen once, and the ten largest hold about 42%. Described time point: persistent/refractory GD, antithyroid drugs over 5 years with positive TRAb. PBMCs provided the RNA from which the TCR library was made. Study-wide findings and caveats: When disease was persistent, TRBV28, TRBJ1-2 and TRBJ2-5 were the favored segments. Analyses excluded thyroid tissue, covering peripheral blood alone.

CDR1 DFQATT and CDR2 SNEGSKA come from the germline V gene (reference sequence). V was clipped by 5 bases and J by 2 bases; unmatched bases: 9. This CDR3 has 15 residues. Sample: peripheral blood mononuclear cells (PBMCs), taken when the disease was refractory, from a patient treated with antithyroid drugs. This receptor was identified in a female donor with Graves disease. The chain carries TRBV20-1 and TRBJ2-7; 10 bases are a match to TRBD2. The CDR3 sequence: CSARRTSGLTYEQYF. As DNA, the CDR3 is TGCAGTGCTCGAAGGACTAGCGGACTTACCTACGAGCAGTACTTC.